This entry is about one T cell receptor (beta chain). Its antigen is as yet unknown. Clones were sequenced by immunoSEQ multiplex PCR, and TCRdb holds only the in-frame ones, with some missing. Of about 6,200 clones in the sample, 60% to 75% were seen once. From germline, CDR1 is MDHEN and CDR2 SYDVKM. The CDR3 runs 15 residues. The V and J ends lost 7 bases and 7 bases respectively, with 17 bases between them. These data come from a study of CD8 T cell repertoires and HIV-1 epitope variants. As for the study in general: Separate wells received one of Twenty-five Gag or Nef variant peptides. Controls were a CMV, EBV and flu pool, Ebola AY9, and no peptide. Separate from the cultures, 1M uncultured T cells served as baseline.

This chain links TRBV28 with TRBJ1-6; D is undetermined. Sequenced: cultured CD8+ T cells derived from PBMCs. The sequence was collected from a male donor with HIV. CDR3 protein: CASNVFDAENSPLHF. The CDR3, as DNA: TGTGCCAGCAACGTTTTTGACGCGGAGAATTCACCCCTCCACTTT.